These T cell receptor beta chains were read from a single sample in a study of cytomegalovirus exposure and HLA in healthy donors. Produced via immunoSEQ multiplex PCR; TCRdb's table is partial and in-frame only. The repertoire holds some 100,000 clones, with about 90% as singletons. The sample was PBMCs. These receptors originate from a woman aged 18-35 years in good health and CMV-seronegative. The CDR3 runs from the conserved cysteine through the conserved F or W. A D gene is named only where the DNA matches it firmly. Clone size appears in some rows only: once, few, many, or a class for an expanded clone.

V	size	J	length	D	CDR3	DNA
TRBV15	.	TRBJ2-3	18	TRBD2	CATSRDLEGLAGVDTQYF	TGTGCCACCAGCAGAGATCTTGAAGGACTAGCGGGGGTAGATACGCAGTATTTT
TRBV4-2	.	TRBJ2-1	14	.	CASSPWTSYNEQFF	TGTGCCAGCAGCCCTTGGACAAGCTACAATGAGCAGTTCTTC
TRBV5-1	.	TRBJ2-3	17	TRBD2	CASSSSGLTSSTDTQYF	TGCGCCAGCAGCTCCTCGGGACTAACCTCTAGCACAGATACGCAGTATTTT
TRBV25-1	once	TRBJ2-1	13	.	CASSASGFNEQFF	TGTGCCAGCAGTGCATCAGGGTTCAATGAGCAGTTCTTC
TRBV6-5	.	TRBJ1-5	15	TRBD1	CASRRQGGSNQPQHF	TGTGCCAGCAGGAGACAGGGCGGAAGCAATCAGCCCCAGCATTTT
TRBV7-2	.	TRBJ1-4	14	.	CASSFPGAGEKLFF	TGTGCCAGCAGCTTCCCAGGGGCGGGTGAAAAACTGTTTTTT
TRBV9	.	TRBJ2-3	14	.	CASNLGQTTDTQYF	TGTGCCAGCAACCTTGGGCAGACCACAGATACGCAGTATTTT
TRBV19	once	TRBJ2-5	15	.	CASSIRGPRQETQYF	TGTGCCAGTAGTATACGCGGGCCCCGACAAGAGACCCAGTACTTC
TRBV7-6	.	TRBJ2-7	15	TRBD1	CASSLGTGGAYEQYF	TGTGCCAGCAGCTTAGGGACAGGGGGCGCCTACGAGCAGTACTTC
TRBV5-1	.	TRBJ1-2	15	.	CASSVTRGSDYGYTF	TGCGCCAGCAGCGTAACCAGGGGATCAGACTATGGCTACACCTTC
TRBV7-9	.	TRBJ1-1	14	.	CASSLLVGDTEAFF	TGTGCCAGCAGCTTATTGGTAGGGGACACTGAAGCTTTCTTT
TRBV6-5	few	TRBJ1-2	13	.	CASSYTANYGYTF	TGTGCCAGCAGTTACACAGCTAACTATGGCTACACCTTC
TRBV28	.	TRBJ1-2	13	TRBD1	CASRQGGADGYTF	TGTGCCAGCAGGCAAGGGGGCGCGGATGGCTACACCTTC
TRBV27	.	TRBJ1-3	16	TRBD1	CASRPRTGGSGNTIYF	TGTGCCAGCAGACCCAGGACAGGAGGATCTGGAAACACCATATATTTT
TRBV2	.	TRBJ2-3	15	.	CASRVTTQRGDTQYF	TGTGCCAGCAGGGTGACTACCCAGCGAGGGGATACGCAGTATTTT
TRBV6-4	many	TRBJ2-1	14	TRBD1	CASSDGTGGNEQFF	TGTGCCAGCAGTGACGGGACAGGGGGCAATGAGCAGTTCTTC
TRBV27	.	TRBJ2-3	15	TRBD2	CASSLRGVAADTQYF	TGTGCCAGCAGTTTACGGGGGGTAGCGGCAGATACGCAGTATTTT
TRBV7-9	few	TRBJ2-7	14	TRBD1	CASSLGTGNYEQYF	TGTGCCAGCAGCTTAGGGACAGGGAACTACGAGCAGTACTTC
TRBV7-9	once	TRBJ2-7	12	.	CASSLEGHEQYF	TGTGCCAGCAGCTTGGAGGGACACGAGCAGTACTTC
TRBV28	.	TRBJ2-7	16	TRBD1	CASSSPSDRYIGGGYF	TGTGCCAGCAGTTCCCCCTCGGACAGGTACATAGGAGGTGGGTACTTC
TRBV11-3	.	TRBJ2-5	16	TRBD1	CASSRGQGARQETQYF	TGTGCCAGCAGCAGGGGTCAGGGGGCGCGCCAAGAGACCCAGTACTTC
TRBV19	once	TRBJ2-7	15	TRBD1	CASSIGQGISYEQYF	TGTGCCAGTAGCATCGGACAGGGAATCTCCTACGAGCAGTACTTC
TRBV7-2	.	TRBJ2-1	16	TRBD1	CASSSGGVSSYNEQFF	TGTGCCAGCAGCTCAGGGGGAGTTAGCTCCTACAATGAGCAGTTCTTC
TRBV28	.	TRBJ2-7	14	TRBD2	CASSLGGGAYEQYF	TGTGCCAGCAGTTTAGGTGGGGGGGCCTACGAGCAGTACTTC
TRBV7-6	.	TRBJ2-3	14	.	CASSARYRADTQYF	TGTGCCAGCAGCGCGAGATACAGGGCGGATACGCAGTATTTT
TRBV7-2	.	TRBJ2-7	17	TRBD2	CASRLTSGGAGAYEQYF	TGTGCCAGCAGATTGACTAGCGGGGGGGCCGGGGCCTACGAGCAGTACTTC
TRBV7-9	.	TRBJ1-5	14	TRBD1	CASSPGDRNQPQHF	TGTGCCAGCAGCCCAGGGGACAGGAATCAGCCCCAGCATTTT
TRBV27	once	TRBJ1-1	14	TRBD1	CASSTTGRNTEAFF	TGTGCCAGCAGCACGACAGGGAGGAACACTGAAGCTTTCTTT
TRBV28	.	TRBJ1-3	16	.	CASSPESRVSGNTIYF	TGTGCCAGCAGCCCCGAATCCAGGGTCTCTGGAAACACCATATATTTT
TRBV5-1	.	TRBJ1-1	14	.	CASSLDSWSTEAFF	TGCGCCAGCAGCTTGGACAGCTGGTCCACTGAAGCTTTCTTT
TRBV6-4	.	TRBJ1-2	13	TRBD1	CASSVGTGYGYTF	TGTGCCAGCAGTGTCGGGACAGGATATGGCTACACCTTC
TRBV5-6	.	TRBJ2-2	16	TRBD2	CASSLIGGGDDGELFF	TGTGCCAGCAGCTTGATCGGGGGGGGCGACGACGGGGAGCTGTTTTTT
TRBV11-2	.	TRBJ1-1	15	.	CASSGRTGLNTEAFF	TGTGCCAGCAGCGGGAGAACAGGGCTGAACACTGAAGCTTTCTTT
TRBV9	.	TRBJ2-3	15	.	CASNPGGASTDTQYF	TGTGCCAGCAACCCAGGAGGGGCCTCCACAGATACGCAGTATTTT
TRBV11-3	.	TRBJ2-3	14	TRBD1	CASSPQGATDTQYF	TGTGCCAGCAGCCCACAGGGGGCTACAGATACGCAGTATTTT
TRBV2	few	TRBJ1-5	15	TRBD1	CASHMTGVINQPQHF	TGTGCCAGTCATATGACAGGGGTCATCAATCAGCCCCAGCATTTT
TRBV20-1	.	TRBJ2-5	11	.	CSASFPETQYF	TGCAGTGCCTCCTTTCCCGAGACCCAGTACTTC
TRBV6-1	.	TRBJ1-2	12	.	CASSDGGYGYTF	TGTGCCAGCAGTGACGGGGGGTATGGCTACACCTTC
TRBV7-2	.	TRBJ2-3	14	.	CASSSQTGTDTQYF	TGTGCCAGCAGCTCACAGACAGGCACAGATACGCAGTATTTT
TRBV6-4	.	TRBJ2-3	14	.	CASSDGRDTDTQYF	TGTGCCAGCAGTGACGGCCGGGACACAGATACGCAGTATTTT
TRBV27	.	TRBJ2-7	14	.	CASSLTKGHYEQYF	TGTGCCAGCAGTTTAACAAAGGGACACTACGAGCAGTACTTC
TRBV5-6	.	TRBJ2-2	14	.	CASSLGVGTGELFF	TGTGCCAGCAGCCTAGGGGTTGGCACCGGGGAGCTGTTTTTT
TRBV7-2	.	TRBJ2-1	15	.	CASSYTGSSYNEQFF	TGTGCCAGCAGCTACACAGGGAGCTCCTACAATGAGCAGTTCTTC
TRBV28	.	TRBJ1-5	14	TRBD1	CASSAGGSNQPQHF	TGTGCCAGCAGTGCAGGGGGAAGCAATCAGCCCCAGCATTTT
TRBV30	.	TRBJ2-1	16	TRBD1	CAWRGLTGGFLSEQFF	TGTGCCTGGAGGGGACTGACAGGGGGCTTTCTCTCTGAGCAGTTCTTC
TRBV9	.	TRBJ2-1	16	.	CASSVGGGKGLNEQFF	TGTGCCAGCAGCGTAGGGGGCGGGAAGGGGCTGAATGAGCAGTTCTTC
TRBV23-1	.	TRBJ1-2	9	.	CASSQPSVF	TGCGCCAGCAGTCAACCGTCGGTCTTC
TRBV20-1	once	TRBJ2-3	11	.	CSARPGDTQYF	TGCAGTGCGAGACCGGGAGATACGCAGTATTTT
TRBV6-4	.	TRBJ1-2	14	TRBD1	CASSPQGEGYGYTF	TGTGCCAGCAGTCCACAGGGGGAGGGGTATGGCTACACCTTC
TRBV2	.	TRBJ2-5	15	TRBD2	CASSGLAGGLETQYF	TGTGCCAGCAGTGGACTAGCGGGAGGGCTGGAGACCCAGTACTTC
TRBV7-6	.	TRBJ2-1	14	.	CASSLGGGNNEQFF	TGTGCCAGCAGCTTAGGTGGGGGGAACAATGAGCAGTTCTTC
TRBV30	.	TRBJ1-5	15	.	CAWSLEGRLNQPQHF	TGTGCCTGGAGCCTGGAGGGAAGGCTGAATCAGCCCCAGCATTTT
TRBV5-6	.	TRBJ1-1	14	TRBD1	CASSQGAVKTEAFF	TGTGCCAGCAGCCAGGGGGCGGTGAAGACTGAAGCTTTCTTT